The 17 T cell receptor beta chains presented below share a single source sample, sequenced in a study of stem cell transplantation in POMP-related autoinflammatory disease. These receptors have no known antigen. Clones were sequenced by immunoSEQ multiplex PCR, and TCRdb holds only the in-frame ones, with some missing. The sample consists of over 9,500 clones, more than 75% of them appearing once. Points from the study as a whole: PRAID patients trended toward lower TRB diversity and higher clonality in all analyzed T-cell subsets. Patients with PRAID showed a restricted number of unique TRB V-J gene pairings.

The input for sequencing was CD8+ T cells from PBMCs, taken before stem cell transplantation. These receptors all come from a human donor with POMP-related autoinflammation and immune dysregulation (PRAID).

The chain links TRBV6-1 to TRBJ1-3; D not resolved. V was clipped by 8 bases and J by 4 bases, with 15 bases between them. The CDR3 contains 14 residues. CDR1 and CDR2 from the germline V gene are MNHNS and SASEGT. CDR3 amino acids: CASFTILPGNTIYF. CDR3 coding DNA: TGTGCCAGCTTTACTATTCTACCAGGAAACACCATATATTTT.

The chain combines TRBV6-6 with TRBJ2-7; D ambiguous. The CDR3 is 12 residues long. CDR1 and CDR2 (germline): MNHNY, SVGAGI (reference sequence). V was pared by 4 bases and J by 3 bases, with 7 bases between. CDR3 coding DNA: TGTGCCAGCAGTTCCGTACTCTACGAGCAGTACTTC. Its translation is CASSSVLYEQYF.

The chain has TRBV29-1 and TRBJ2-7, with D possibly being TRBD1 (6 bases). V gave up 6 bases and J gave up 0 bases, with 15 bases separating them. This CDR3 comprises 14 residues. From germline, CDR1 is SQVTM and CDR2 ANQGSEA. The CDR3 region has the DNA TGCAGCGTGGTGGACAGTTTTAGCTCCTACGAGCAGTACTTC. This translates into CSVVDSFSSYEQYF.

As DNA, the CDR3 is TGTGCCAGCAGCCCGGAGGGTAGCGGGAGAATTTACGAGCAGTACTTC. Amino acids: CASSPEGSGRIYEQYF. The genes are TRBV5-6 and TRBJ2-7; 9 bases align to TRBD2. The germline gives CDR1 SGHDT, CDR2 YYEEEE. This CDR3 has 16 residues. J gave up 4 bases and V 4 bases, and 12 bases lay outside the gene matches.

The chain recombines TRBV19 with TRBJ2-7; D gene ambiguous. Looked up from germline, CDR1 is LNHDA and CDR2 is SQIVND (reference sequence). Between the trimmed V and J ends, which lost 5 bases and 2 bases, there was a span of 10 bases. The CDR3 spans 13 residues. CDR3 nucleotides: TGTGCCAGTAGTCCCGGGCAGACCTACGAGCAGTACTTC. Translating gives CASSPGQTYEQYF.

This clone has a single count. The V call is TRBV5-8, the J call TRBJ2-3, with TRBD2 matching over 12 bases. CDR1 and CDR2 from the germline V gene are SGHTS and YDEGEE. Trimming at V came to 0 bases and at J to 5 bases, leaving 4 bases not matched to a gene. The CDR3 runs 16 residues. This chain's CDR3 is CASSLEGLAGRDTQYF. The CDR3 nucleotides are TGTGCCAGCAGCTTGGAGGGACTAGCGGGTAGAGATACGCAGTATTTT. The whole variable domain, filled in from reference TRBV5-8 and TRBJ2-3, reads EAGVTQSPTHLIKTRGQQATLRCSPISGHTSVYWYQQALGLGLQFLLWYDEGEERNRGNFPPRFSGRQFPNYSSELNVNALELEDSALYLCASSLEGLAGRDTQYFGPGTRLTVL.

The genes are TRBV7-9 and TRBJ1-5; D gene uncertain. The CDR3 length is 13 residues. In germline, CDR1 is SEHNR, CDR2 FQNEAQ (reference sequence). V was clipped by 4 bases and J by 4 bases, with 8 bases between them. CDR3 coding DNA: TGTGCCAGCAGCTCAGGACCTAATCAGCCCCAGCATTTT. Translating it yields CASSSGPNQPQHF.

This chain connects TRBV5-6 to TRBJ1-2; 7 bases are a match to TRBD1. V lost 3 bases to trimming and J lost 4 bases; unmatched junction nucleotides: 3. The germline CDR1 and CDR2 sequences are SGHDT and YYEEEE. The CDR3 is made up of 13 amino acids. The CDR3: CASSSDRAYGYTF. The CDR3 bases are TGTGCCAGCAGCTCTGACAGGGCCTATGGCTACACCTTC.

The J gene is TRBJ2-1, the V gene TRBV30; D might be TRBD2 (6 bases). This CDR3 has 15 residues. Trimming removed 4 bases from V and 4 bases from J, with 17 bases in between. CDR1 is GTSNPN and CDR2 is SVGIG in the germline V gene (reference sequence). The CDR3: CAWIDEASDYNEQFF. The CDR3 bases are TGTGCCTGGATCGACGAGGCTAGCGATTACAATGAGCAGTTCTTC.

The chain carries TRBV13 and TRBJ1-1, with 10 nucleotides matching TRBD1. CDR1 and CDR2 from the germline V gene are PRHDT and FYEKMQ (reference sequence). Losses at the gene ends were 2 bases for V and 7 bases for J; bases not matched to a gene: 4. The CDR3 spans 14 residues. CDR3 amino acids: CASSLRDRGVEAFF. CDR3 nucleotides: TGTGCCAGCAGCTTAAGGGACAGGGGAGTTGAAGCTTTCTTT.

The chain couples TRBV30 to TRBJ2-3; D is unresolved. This CDR3 is 12 amino acids long. V lost 1 base and J 4 bases, leaving 6 bases between the germline ends. The germline V gene has CDR1 GTSNPN and CDR2 SVGIG (reference sequence). The CDR3 DNA is TGTGCCTGGAGTGATGGTGCAGATACGCAGTATTTT. Translating gives CAWSDGADTQYF.

The rearrangement links TRBV5-1 to TRBJ2-3, with TRBD1 matching 7 bases. The CDR3 runs 15 residues. Germline loops: CDR1 SGHRS, CDR2 YFSETQ. With 2 bases clipped from V and 4 bases from J, the junction kept 7 bases outside the gene matches. The CDR3: CASSFGQVGSDTQYF. CDR3 in DNA: TGCGCCAGCAGCTTCGGACAGGTGGGTTCAGATACGCAGTATTTT.

Only a few counts were recorded for this clone. The J gene is TRBJ1-5, the V gene TRBV19, with D possibly being TRBD1 (5 bases). The V gene lost 5 bases and the J gene lost 1 base, with 12 bases spanning the gap. The germline V gene encodes CDR1 LNHDA and CDR2 SQIVND (reference sequence). This CDR3 comprises 15 residues. DNA of the CDR3: TGTGCCAGTAGTCCAGGACACTTAAGCAATCAGCCCCAGCATTTT. Its protein is CASSPGHLSNQPQHF.

The chain recombines TRBV5-1 with TRBJ2-1; 7 bases align to TRBD2. With 2 bases clipped from V and 6 bases from J, the junction kept 8 bases outside the gene matches. The germline V gene has CDR1 SGHRS and CDR2 YFSETQ. CDR3 size: 15 residues. The CDR3 loop reads CASSFDGLGVNEQFF. In nucleotides, the CDR3 is TGCGCCAGCAGCTTTGATGGACTAGGTGTCAATGAGCAGTTCTTC.

This clone was seen once. The rearrangement joins TRBV6-1 to TRBJ2-1; D not certain. V lost 8 bases and J 0 bases, leaving 2 bases between the germline ends. This CDR3 has 11 amino acids. Germline assignment: CDR1 MNHNS and CDR2 SASEGT. CDR3 nucleotides: TGTGCCAGCCACTCCTACAATGAGCAGTTCTTC. As protein: CASHSYNEQFF.

The rearrangement uses TRBV7-9 and TRBJ2-1; 8 bases fit TRBD2. V lost 4 bases and J lost 8; bases outside the gene matches: 10. Germline lookup yields CDR1 SEHNR and CDR2 FQNEAQ (reference sequence). The CDR3 length is 15 residues. The CDR3 DNA sequence: TGTGCCAGCAGCTCCCCGGGCGGGAGGATCGATGAGCAGTTCTTC. Translated: CASSSPGGRIDEQFF.

The chain links TRBV7-6 to TRBJ1-1; 9 nucleotides agree with TRBD1. CDR3 size: 14 residues. Per the germline V gene, CDR1 is SGHVS and CDR2 is FNYEAQ. V gave up 4 bases and J gave up 6 bases; unmatched junction bases: 6. CDR3 residues: CASSSLDRGAEAFF. CDR3 bases: TGTGCCAGCAGCTCCCTGGACAGGGGAGCTGAAGCTTTCTTT.